These 25 T cell receptor beta chains originate from one sample sequenced in a study of cytomegalovirus exposure and HLA in healthy donors. The primer mix had 60 Vbeta and 13 Jbeta primers. The table came from immunoSEQ multiplex PCR; TCRdb's copy has only in-frame clones and leaves some out. The table shows roughly 97,000 clones, with 78% occurring only once. Sequencing input: PBMCs. These receptors were collected from a woman in her thirties or forties in good health and CMV-seronegative.

This clone appeared a single time. This rearrangement joins TRBV27 to TRBJ2-7; 9 nucleotides agree with TRBD2. This CDR3 contains 17 residues. V dropped 2 bases and J dropped 4; count of bases not matched to a gene: 12. Germline V gives CDR1 MNHEY, CDR2 SMNVEV (reference sequence). The CDR3 region is CASSLLGSGRILYEQYF. The CDR3 DNA sequence: TGTGCCAGCAGTTTACTAGGAAGCGGGAGGATATTGTACGAGCAGTACTTC.

The chain couples TRBV11-2 to TRBJ2-1, with D possibly TRBD1 on 6 matching bases. With 0 bases removed from V and 6 bases from J, the gap between germline ends came to 6 bases. CDR3 length: 13 residues. Germline CDR1 and CDR2: SGHAT and FQNNGV. Here the CDR3 DNA reads TGTGCCAGCAGCTTAGAGGACAGCAATGAGCAGTTCTTC. Translation: CASSLEDSNEQFF.

The chain links TRBV28 to TRBJ2-5; 7 bases map to TRBD2. The length of the CDR3 is 13 residues. Trimming removed 5 bases from V and 11 bases from J; junction bases left unmatched: 11. Germline V gene data show CDR1 as MDHEN and CDR2 as SYDVKM. The CDR3 nucleotides read TGTGCCAGCAGTAGAAGGGCCCGGCGGGAGCAGTACTTC. This encodes CASSRRARREQYF.

The chain recombines TRBV18 with TRBJ1-5; perhaps TRBD1 as D (6 bases). Trimming left V 6 bases short and J 1 base short, with 19 bases between. The CDR3 extends over 17 amino acids. Germline CDR1 KGHSH, CDR2 LQKENI. CDR3: CASSQFATGRSNQPQHF. The CDR3 nucleotides read TGTGCCAGCTCCCAATTTGCGACAGGTCGAAGCAATCAGCCCCAGCATTTT.

This rearrangement joins TRBV4-3 to TRBJ2-3; 9 nucleotides align to TRBD2. The CDR3 extends over 16 amino acids. The germline V gene has CDR1 LGHNA and CDR2 YSLEER. After removal of 4 bases from V and 0 bases from J, the junction contained 5 bases not matched to a gene. This CDR3 reads CASSLTLAGSTDTQYF. CDR3 in DNA: TGCGCCAGCAGCCTCACTCTAGCGGGGAGCACAGATACGCAGTATTTT.

Concerning this clone itself: At one of its ends the junction is not consistent with the germline gene, which may arise from a read error. V usage is TRBV7-7 and J usage is TRBJ2-1, with 10 bases matching TRBD1. The germline gives CDR1 SSHAT, CDR2 FNYEAQ (reference sequence). The CDR3 spans 16 residues. The CDR3 is CASSLASGTGVDEQFF. CDR3 nucleotides: TGTGCTAGCAGCTTAGCGTCCGGGACAGGGGTAGACGAGCAGTTCTTC.

V and J are TRBV6-5 and TRBJ2-3, with D tentatively TRBD2 (5 bases). Looked up from germline, CDR1 is MNHEY and CDR2 is SVGAGI. The CDR3 extends over 15 amino acids. The V end lost 0 bases, the J end lost 0 bases, and 7 bases lay between the germline ends. CDR3 amino acids: CASSYSRVSTDTQYF. The CDR3 region has the DNA TGTGCCAGCAGTTACTCGCGGGTCAGCACAGATACGCAGTATTTT.

The V and J genes are TRBV20-1 and TRBJ2-7, with unresolved D. This CDR3 contains 11 residues. Trimming took off 2 bases at V and 7 bases at J, with 9 bases between the two ends. Germline V gene lookup returns CDR1 DFQATT and CDR2 SNEGSKA (reference sequence). CDR3 amino acids: CSARFAREQYF. The CDR3 DNA follows: TGCAGTGCTAGATTCGCCCGGGAGCAGTACTTC.

The CDR3 coding sequence is TGCGCCAGCAGCCAAGAGGGGGGGTTTGGCACTGAAGCTTTCTTT. The encoded protein is CASSQEGGFGTEAFF. V usage is TRBV4-1 and J usage is TRBJ1-1, with D possibly TRBD1 on 5 matching bases. V was cut by 0 bases and J by 4 bases, with 12 bases left in between. The length of the CDR3 is 15 residues. The germline gives CDR1 MGHRA, CDR2 YSYEKL.

The CDR3 region is CASSVDGSFNEQYF. As DNA, the CDR3 is TGTGCCAGCAGCGTAGACGGGAGCTTCAACGAGCAGTACTTC. The J gene is TRBJ2-7, the V gene TRBV9; D perhaps matches TRBD2 (6 bases). V was clipped by 0 bases and J by 5 bases, with 12 bases between them. Germline CDR1 and CDR2: SGDLS and YYNGEE. CDR3 size: 14 residues. The full variable domain, completed using reference TRBV9 and TRBJ2-7, is DSGVTQTPKHLITATGQRVTLRCSPRSGDLSVYWYQQSLDQGLQFLIQYYNGEERAKGNILERFSAQQFPDLHSELNLSSLELGDSALYFCASSVDGSFNEQYFGPGTRLTVT.

This chain uses TRBV28 with TRBJ2-2; the match to TRBD2 covers 12 bases. CDR1 is MDHEN and CDR2 is SYDVKM in the germline V gene. This CDR3 comprises 18 residues. With V trimmed by 3 bases and J by 1 base, 6 bases remained unmatched. The CDR3 sequence: CASSFIKTSGRNTGELFF. The CDR3 nucleotides read TGTGCCAGCAGTTTCATTAAGACTAGCGGGAGGAACACCGGGGAGCTGTTTTTT.

A few counts support this clone. The gene calls are TRBV19 and TRBJ2-7, with D tentatively TRBD2 (6 bases). Germline CDR1 and CDR2: LNHDA and SQIVND (reference sequence). Deletions cut 9 bases from V and 1 base from J, with 13 bases between. CDR3 length: 13 residues. The CDR3 spells CASQGRGSYEQYF. The CDR3 DNA reads TGTGCCAGCCAGGGACGGGGGTCCTACGAGCAGTACTTC.

This chain uses TRBV7-3 with TRBJ2-2; TRBD2 is a possible D gene (5 bases). Trimming left V 5 bases short and J 5 bases short, with 21 bases between. The CDR3 runs 17 residues. Germline CDR1 reads SGHTA; CDR2 reads FQGTGA. DNA for the CDR3: TGTGCCAGCAGCCCTCCAGGAAGGACTTCCCAGACCGGGGAGCTGTTTTTT. Its translation: CASSPPGRTSQTGELFF.

The chain uses TRBV29-1 and TRBJ1-5; D is unclear. CDR1 and CDR2 from the germline V gene are SQVTM and ANQGSEA. This CDR3 contains 12 residues. V was pared by 7 bases and J by 5 bases, with 12 bases between. This CDR3 reads CSARIADQPQHF. The CDR3 nucleotides are TGCAGCGCCCGAATTGCGGATCAGCCCCAGCATTTT.

The genes are TRBV28 and TRBJ1-2; 9 bases are shared with TRBD1. This CDR3 has 12 amino acids. V lost 9 bases to trimming and J lost 8 bases; unmatched junction nucleotides: 7. Germline V CDR1 and CDR2: MDHEN, SYDVKM. In nucleotides, the CDR3 is TGTGCCAGTCGGTGGACAGGGGTAGGCTACACCTTC. This encodes CASRWTGVGYTF.

The rearrangement links TRBV7-8 to TRBJ1-5; D may be TRBD1 (5 bases). This CDR3 region has 15 residues. Trimming removed 5 bases from V and 7 bases from J, with 18 bases in between. Germline CDR1 is SGHVS and CDR2 is FQNEAQ. In DNA form, the CDR3 reads TGTGCCAGCAGCCGGGGGAAGGGAACAAGCCAGCCCCAGCATTTT. Its translation: CASSRGKGTSQPQHF.

This clone was detected a few times. This chain links TRBV6-6 with TRBJ1-1; TRBD1 matches 9 bases. Germline V gene sequence: CDR1 MNHNY, CDR2 SVGAGI (reference sequence). The CDR3 runs to 16 residues. Trimming took 4 bases from V and 1 from J; bases not matched to a gene: 7. CDR3 DNA sequence: TGTGCCAGCAGTTTCACACAGGGGGCCAGGAACACTGAAGCTTTCTTT. This sequence encodes CASSFTQGARNTEAFF.

CDR3 DNA: TGTGCCAGCAGCACAGGACCGAGCATAAATCAGCCCCAGCATTTT. Protein product: CASSTGPSINQPQHF. The V gene is TRBV5-4, the J gene TRBJ1-5; possibly TRBD1 for D (5 bases). The V end lost 4 bases, the J end lost 4 bases, and 15 bases lay between the germline ends. There are 15 residues in the CDR3. In germline, CDR1 is SGHNT, CDR2 YYREEE (reference sequence).

The chain links TRBV2 to TRBJ2-1, with D possibly being TRBD1 (6 bases). Germline V CDR1 and CDR2: SNHLY, FYNNEI. The CDR3 loop spans 16 amino acids. V was pared by 5 bases and J by 0 bases, with 14 bases between. The CDR3 nucleotides are TGTGCCAGCAGTATACAGGGCCAAAGCTCCTACAATGAGCAGTTCTTC. It is translated as CASSIQGQSSYNEQFF.

The genes are TRBV5-1 and TRBJ2-7, with 8 bases fitting TRBD2. CDR1 SGHRS and CDR2 YFSETQ come from the germline V gene. J lost 3 bases, V lost 5 bases, and 7 bases had no gene match. The CDR3 extends over 14 amino acids. This chain's CDR3 is CASRSGLEGYEQYF. CDR3 coding DNA: TGCGCCAGCAGATCGGGACTAGAGGGCTACGAGCAGTACTTC.

This rearrangement joins TRBV11-1 to TRBJ1-2, with 7 bases matching TRBD1. CDR3 length equals 13 residues. Trimming removed 5 bases from V and 8 bases from J; junction bases left unmatched: 8. CDR1 SGHAT and CDR2 FQDESV come from the germline V gene (reference sequence). CDR3 sequence reads: CASSLGQAGGYTF. CDR3 nucleotide sequence: TGTGCCAGCAGCCTAGGACAGGCAGGCGGCTACACCTTC.

The V and J genes are TRBV6-6 and TRBJ2-3; D unclear. The CDR3 totals 13 residues. Trimming pared 5 bases from V and 0 bases from J, leaving 6 bases between. Per the germline V gene, CDR1 is MNHNY and CDR2 is SVGAGI (reference sequence). The CDR3 bases are TGTGCCAGCAGTACATTAAGCACAGATACGCAGTATTTT. Protein product: CASSTLSTDTQYF.

The J gene is TRBJ2-7, the V gene TRBV7-3; 9 positions agree with TRBD1. Losses at the gene ends were 4 bases for V and 3 bases for J; bases not matched to a gene: 7. The V gene's germline CDR1 is SGHTA and CDR2 FQGTGA. The CDR3 runs to 15 residues. The CDR3 nucleotides are TGTGCCAGCAGCTCGATGCCGGGACAGGGCTACGAGCAGTACTTC. Its translation is CASSSMPGQGYEQYF.

The J gene is TRBJ1-2, the V gene TRBV7-2, with D possibly TRBD1 on 5 matching bases. Germline lookup yields CDR1 SGHTA and CDR2 FQGNSA. CDR3 length equals 15 residues. V lost 4 bases, J lost 7 bases, and 19 bases lay in between. The CDR3 loop is CASSSTPGIGGGYTF. In DNA form, the CDR3 reads TGTGCCAGCAGCTCCACTCCCGGGATCGGGGGTGGCTACACCTTC. Full variable domain (rest looked up from reference TRBV7-2 and TRBJ1-2): GAGVSQSPSNKVTEKGKDVELRCDPISGHTALYWYRQSLGQGLEFLIYFQGNSAPDKSGLPSDRFSAERTGGSVSTLTIQRTQQEDSAVYLCASSSTPGIGGGYTFGSGTRLTVV.

This clone occurred a few times. The chain links TRBV4-1 to TRBJ1-1; D unresolved. The germline gives CDR1 MGHRA, CDR2 YSYEKL. The CDR3 sequence is 13 residues long. V was cut by 4 bases and J by 1 base, with 7 bases left in between. In DNA form, the CDR3 reads TGCGCCAGCAGCCGAGGCCCGAACACTGAAGCTTTCTTT. Translation: CASSRGPNTEAFF.